This T cell receptor (beta chain) was recovered during a study of control samples from healthy donors and cancer patients. Only in-frame clones appear in the TCRdb table, and some are missing; sequencing was by immunoSEQ multiplex PCR. Of about 100,000 clones in the sample, around 89% were seen once. Germline loops: CDR1 SGHRS, CDR2 YFSETQ. The CDR3 spans 14 residues. The V gene end was trimmed by 1 base and the J gene end by 9 bases; junction bases not matched to a gene: 6. Source material: blood. The sequence came from a man younger than 40 in good health. The rearrangement uses TRBV5-1 and TRBJ2-1; TRBD2 matches at 8 bases. The CDR3 loop reads CASSLSLTSGEQFF. In DNA, the CDR3 is TGCGCCAGCAGCTTGTCCCTAACTAGCGGTGAGCAGTTCTTC.